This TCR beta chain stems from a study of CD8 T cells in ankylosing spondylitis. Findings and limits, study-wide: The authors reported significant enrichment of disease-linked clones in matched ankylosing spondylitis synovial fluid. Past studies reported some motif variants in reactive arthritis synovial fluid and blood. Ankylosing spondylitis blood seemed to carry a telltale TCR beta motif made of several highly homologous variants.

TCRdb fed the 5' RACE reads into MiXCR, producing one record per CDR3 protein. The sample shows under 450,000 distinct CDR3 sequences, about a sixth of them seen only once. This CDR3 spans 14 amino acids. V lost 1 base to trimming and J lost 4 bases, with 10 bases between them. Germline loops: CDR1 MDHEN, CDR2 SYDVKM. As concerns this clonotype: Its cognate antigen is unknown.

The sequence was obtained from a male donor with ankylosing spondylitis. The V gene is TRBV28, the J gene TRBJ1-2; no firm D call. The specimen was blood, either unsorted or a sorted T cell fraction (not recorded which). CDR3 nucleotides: TGTGCCAGCAGTTTATCGGGCAGACTCTATGGCTACACCTTC. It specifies CASSLSGRLYGYTF.